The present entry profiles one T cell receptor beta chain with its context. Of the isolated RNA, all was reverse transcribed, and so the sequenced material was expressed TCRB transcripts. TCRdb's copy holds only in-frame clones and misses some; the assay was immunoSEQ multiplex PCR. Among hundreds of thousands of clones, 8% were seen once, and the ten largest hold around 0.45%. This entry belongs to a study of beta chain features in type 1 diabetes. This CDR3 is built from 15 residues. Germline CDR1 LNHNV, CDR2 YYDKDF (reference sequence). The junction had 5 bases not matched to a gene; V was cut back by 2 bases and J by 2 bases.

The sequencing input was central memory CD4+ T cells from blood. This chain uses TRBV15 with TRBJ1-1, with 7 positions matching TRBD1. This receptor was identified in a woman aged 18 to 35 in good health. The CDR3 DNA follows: TGTGCCACCAGCAGATTTCGGGACAGTAACACTGAAGCTTTCTTT. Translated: CATSRFRDSNTEAFF.